This T cell receptor beta chain emerged from a study of early T cells in non-severe SARS-CoV-2 infection. On the study more broadly: Alpha and beta chains were unpaired, from unsorted whole-blood bulk RNA.

On this clonotype itself: This may arise from a read error, as a much more abundant clone is one base away.

TCRdb redid the calling of the 5' RACE reads with MiXCR, one entry per CDR3 protein. The sample gives tens of thousands of distinct CDR3 sequences, roughly 12% of which show up once; roughly 4.3% is in the top ten. The V gene's germline CDR1 is SGHRS and CDR2 YFSETQ. The CDR3 is 17 residues long. The sequence derives from an adult who was a healthcare worker with PCR-confirmed SARS-CoV-2 infection or an uninfected control (not recorded which). This sequence joins TRBV5-1 and TRBJ2-3; 16 bases are a match to TRBD2. Specimen: whole blood. CDR3 region: CASSSLGLAGGTDTQCF. CDR3 coding DNA: TGCGCCAGCAGCTCCCTGGGACTAGCGGGAGGGACAGATACGCAGTGTTTT.